This TCR beta chain was recorded in a study of PD-L1 blockade in urothelial cancer (TCRdb year 2017). For the study in its entirety: All patients started therapy in about 2014 and received atezolizumab 1,200 mg intravenously every 3 weeks. About 90% of the roughly 30 patients were identified as males with urothelial cancer of bladder origin, and a prior smoking history was reported by 18 of 29 patients. An ECOG performance status of 0 or 1 was recorded for the patients, and 0 to 3 prior chemotherapy regimens had been received by the patients. Blood samples were analyzed 3 weeks after the start of treatment (second dose) and 6 weeks after the start of treatment. Blood samples yielded a median of about 150,000 T cells and around 80,000 unique TCRs, with median clonality around 0.084. An exploratory multi-omic analysis was conducted of the somatic, immune and clinical correlates of response to PD-L1 blockade with atezolizumab in urothelial cancer. Pretreatment tumor samples and matched peripheral blood, collected serially before and after atezolizumab treatment, underwent TCR sequencing. Progression-free survival longer than 6 months counted as durable clinical benefit, and TCR features were additionally tested against both progression-free and overall survival. Whole exome sequencing and RNA sequencing of pretreatment tumors were performed alongside TCR sequencing in the same patients. Durable clinical benefit was achieved by nine patients and was not achieved by 20 patients. Over 28 patients had pretreatment blood TCR-seq, about 25 had at least one posttreatment blood collection, and about 25 had tumor TCR-seq.

Each PCR received spiked-in synthetic TCR analog templates so that absolute template abundance could be estimated from read counts. Using the immunoSEQ assay, TCRbeta CDR3 regions were amplified from genomic DNA with bias-controlled V and J gene primers. Sequencing of rearranged TCRbeta segments was done at approximately 20X coverage. Turning to the authors' computational methods: Sequencing errors were corrected by clustering and CDR3s were annotated against IMGT to assign V, D and J genes. Downstream analyses used only productive TCRbeta rearrangements and left out out-of-frame or stop-codon sequences. Clonality was computed as one minus Shannon entropy normalized by the log of the number of unique productive sequences. Fisher's exact test with Benjamini-Hochberg correction, using a cutoff of adjusted p below 0.01, was how clones that differed between time points or between blood and tumor were identified. As stored in TCRdb, this immuneACCESS dataset retains in-frame rearrangements with V and J assigned. A fraction of the clones does not appear; measured against another copy, unresolved V genes explain less than half of the discrepancy, and the remainder lacks a known reason. From that table come the V and J calls and clone size; the DNA was used to work out D and trimming. Recorded for this sample are over 45,000 clones; nearly 90% of them occurred a single time. Around 8% of the sample belongs to the ten largest clones.

CDR1 and CDR2 (SGDLS, YYNGEE) derive from the germline V gene. CDR3 length: 14 amino acids, cysteine to phenylalanine. Kept here is only the CDR3 DNA, which spans 42 bases and is read in frame from base 1. V is pared back by 0 bases and J by 0 bases, with 7 bases lying between the germline termini. The cohort included 29 patients with locally advanced or metastatic urothelial carcinoma who were treated at Memorial Sloan Kettering on a trial protocol. Peripheral blood mononuclear cells were collected from each patient pretreatment and during treatment, giving between 1 and 8 total time points per patient. The Qiagen DNeasy Blood extraction kit was used to purify genomic DNA from total PBMCs and tumor samples. Collected pretreatment and during treatment, PBMCs were isolated and stored as previously described. The paper's findings and limits, for the study overall: Because of the small sample size (n = 29) and the many exploratory analyses performed, the results are intended to be regarded as hypothesis-generating. Patients with durable benefit showed greater expansion of tumor-associated TCR clones in peripheral blood 3 weeks after starting treatment (n ≈ 20, p = 0.022). A pretreatment peripheral blood TCR clonality below the median was linked to improved progression-free and overall survival.

A remark on this clone: This clone's antigen is unknown. No clone much larger than this one lies a single base away; base qualities are absent.

The chain couples TRBV9 to TRBJ2-7; no D segment can be confidently identified. This receptor was identified in a man in his fifties or sixties with urothelial cancer. This specimen consisted of PBMCs, obtained around atezolizumab (anti-PD-L1) treatment. This receptor carries the CDR3 CASSVALSSYEQYF. The DNA sequence reads TGTGCCAGCAGCGTAGCTCTGAGCTCCTACGAGCAGTACTTC.